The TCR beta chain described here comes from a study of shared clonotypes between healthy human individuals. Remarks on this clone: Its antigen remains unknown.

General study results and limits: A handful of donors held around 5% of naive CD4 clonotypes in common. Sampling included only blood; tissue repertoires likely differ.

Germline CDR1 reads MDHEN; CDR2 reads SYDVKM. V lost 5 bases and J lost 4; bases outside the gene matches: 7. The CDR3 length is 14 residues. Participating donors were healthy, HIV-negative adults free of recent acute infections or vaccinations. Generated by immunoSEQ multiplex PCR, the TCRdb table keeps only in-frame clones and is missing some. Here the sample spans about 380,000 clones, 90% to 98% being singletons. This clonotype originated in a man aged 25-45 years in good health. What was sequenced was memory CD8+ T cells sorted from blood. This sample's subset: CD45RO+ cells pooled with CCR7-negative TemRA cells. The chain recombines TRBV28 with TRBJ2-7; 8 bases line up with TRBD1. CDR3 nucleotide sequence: TGTGCCAGCAGTGCCGGGACAGGAGCTTACGAGCAGTACTTC. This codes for CASSAGTGAYEQYF.